This entry describes one T cell receptor (beta chain). The record originates from a study of blood T cell repertoires in COVID-19. Authors' processing steps: Researchers report that nucleated cell counts were estimated from reference gene primer amplification. Produced via immunoSEQ multiplex PCR; TCRdb's table is partial and in-frame only. The DNA gave D and trimming, while V, J and clone size come from that table. The sample lists about 270,000 clones, approximately 90% occurring once. This CDR3 comprises 12 residues. Germline values: CDR1 SGHDT, CDR2 YYEEEE. The V end lost 5 bases, the J end lost 2 bases, and 8 bases lay between the germline ends.

The TCR comes from a woman between 25 and 40 years old with acute COVID-19. The V and J genes are TRBV5-6 and TRBJ2-7, with D unclear. The specimen was PBMCs or T cells enriched from blood (not recorded which). The CDR3 loop is CASRRETYEQYF. The CDR3 DNA follows: TGTGCCAGCAGGCGAGAAACCTACGAGCAGTACTTC.